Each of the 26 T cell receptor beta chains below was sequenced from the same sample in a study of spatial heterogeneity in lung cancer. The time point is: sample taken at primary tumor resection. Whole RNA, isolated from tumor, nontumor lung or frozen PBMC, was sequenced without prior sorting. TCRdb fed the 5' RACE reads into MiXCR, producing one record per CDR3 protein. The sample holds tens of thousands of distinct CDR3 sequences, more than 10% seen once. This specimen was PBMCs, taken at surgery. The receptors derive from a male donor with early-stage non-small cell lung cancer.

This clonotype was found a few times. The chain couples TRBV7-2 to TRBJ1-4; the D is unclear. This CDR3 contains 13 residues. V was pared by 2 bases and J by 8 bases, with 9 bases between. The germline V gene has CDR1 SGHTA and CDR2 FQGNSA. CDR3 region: CASSLRLGEKLFF. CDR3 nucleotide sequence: TGTGCCAGCAGCTTAAGACTTGGGGAAAAACTGTTTTTT.

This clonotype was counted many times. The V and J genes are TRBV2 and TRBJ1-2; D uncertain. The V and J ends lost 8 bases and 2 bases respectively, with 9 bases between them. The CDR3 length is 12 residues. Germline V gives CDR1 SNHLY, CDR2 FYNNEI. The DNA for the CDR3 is TGTGCCAGCGACGTAGCGAACTATGGCTACACCTTC. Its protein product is CASDVANYGYTF.

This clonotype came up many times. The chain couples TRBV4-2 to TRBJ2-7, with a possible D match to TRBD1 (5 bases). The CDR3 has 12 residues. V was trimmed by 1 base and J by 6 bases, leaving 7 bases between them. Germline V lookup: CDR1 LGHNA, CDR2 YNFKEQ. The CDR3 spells CASSQVTGEQYF. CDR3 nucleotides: TGTGCCAGCAGCCAAGTTACAGGCGAGCAGTACTTC.

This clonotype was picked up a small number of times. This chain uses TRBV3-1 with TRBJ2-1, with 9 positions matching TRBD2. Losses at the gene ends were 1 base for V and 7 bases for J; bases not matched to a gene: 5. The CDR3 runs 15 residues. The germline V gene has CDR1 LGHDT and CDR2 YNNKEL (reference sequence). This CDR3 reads CASSQVAGAGNEQFF. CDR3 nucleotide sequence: TGTGCCAGCAGCCAAGTAGCGGGAGCGGGGAATGAGCAGTTCTTC.

The CDR3 bases are TGTGCCAGCAGACCGACTAGCGGCGTCAATACGCAGTATTTT. This gives the protein CASRPTSGVNTQYF. This chain connects TRBV12-3 or TRBV12-4 to TRBJ2-3; 9 bases map to TRBD2. The CDR3 has 14 residues. With V trimmed by 6 bases and J by 7 bases, 8 bases remained unmatched.

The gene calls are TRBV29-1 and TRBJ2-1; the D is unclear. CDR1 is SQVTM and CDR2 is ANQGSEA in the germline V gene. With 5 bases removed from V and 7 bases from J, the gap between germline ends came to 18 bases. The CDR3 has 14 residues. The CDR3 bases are TGCAGCGTTCCTCCTCCACCTATGTATAATGAGCAGTTCTTC. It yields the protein CSVPPPPMYNEQFF.

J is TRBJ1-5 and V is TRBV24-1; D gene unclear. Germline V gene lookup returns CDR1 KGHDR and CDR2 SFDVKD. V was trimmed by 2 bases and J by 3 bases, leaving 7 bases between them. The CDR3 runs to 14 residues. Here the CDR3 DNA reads TGTGCCACCAGTGATTCAGGCCTCAATCAGCCCCAGCATTTT. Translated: CATSDSGLNQPQHF.

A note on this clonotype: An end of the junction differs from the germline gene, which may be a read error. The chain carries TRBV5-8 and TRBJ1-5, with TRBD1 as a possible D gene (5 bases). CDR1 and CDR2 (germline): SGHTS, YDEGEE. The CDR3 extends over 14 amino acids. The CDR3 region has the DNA TGTACCAGCAGCTTCCGGGGGAGCAGACAGCCCCAGCATTTT. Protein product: CTSSFRGSRQPQHF.

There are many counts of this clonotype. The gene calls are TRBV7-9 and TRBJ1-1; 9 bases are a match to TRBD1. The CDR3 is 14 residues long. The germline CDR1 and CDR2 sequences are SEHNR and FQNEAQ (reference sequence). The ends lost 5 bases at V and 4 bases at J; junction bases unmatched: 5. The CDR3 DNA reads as TGTGCCAGCAGCGTACAGGGGGCCGGCACTGAAGCTTTCTTT. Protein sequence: CASSVQGAGTEAFF.

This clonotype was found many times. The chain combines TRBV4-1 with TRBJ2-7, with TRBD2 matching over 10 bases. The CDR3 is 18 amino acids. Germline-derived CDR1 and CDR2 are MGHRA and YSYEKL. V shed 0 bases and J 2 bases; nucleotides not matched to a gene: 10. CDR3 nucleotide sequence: TGCGCCAGCAGCCAAGATCGCGTGGCTAGCGGGAGTGCCTACGAGCAGTACTTC. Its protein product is CASSQDRVASGSAYEQYF.

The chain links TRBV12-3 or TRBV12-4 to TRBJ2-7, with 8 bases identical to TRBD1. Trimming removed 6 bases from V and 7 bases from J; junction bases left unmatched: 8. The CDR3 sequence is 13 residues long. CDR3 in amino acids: CASSRTGTGEQYF. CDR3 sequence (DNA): TGTGCCAGCAGCCGGACAGGGACGGGAGAGCAGTACTTC.

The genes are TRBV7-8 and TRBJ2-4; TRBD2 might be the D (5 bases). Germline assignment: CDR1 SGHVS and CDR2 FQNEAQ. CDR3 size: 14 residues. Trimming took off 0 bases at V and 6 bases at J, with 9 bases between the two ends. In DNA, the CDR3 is TGTGCCAGCAGCTTAGCGGGAGAGGGAAACATTCAGTACTTC. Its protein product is CASSLAGEGNIQYF.

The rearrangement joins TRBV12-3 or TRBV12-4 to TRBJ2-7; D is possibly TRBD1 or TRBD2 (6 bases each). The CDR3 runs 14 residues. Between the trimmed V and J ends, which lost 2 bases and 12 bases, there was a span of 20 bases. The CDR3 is CASSLQGRLSSPYF. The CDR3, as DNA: TGTGCCAGCAGTTTACAGGGGAGGTTGTCAAGCCCGTACTTC.

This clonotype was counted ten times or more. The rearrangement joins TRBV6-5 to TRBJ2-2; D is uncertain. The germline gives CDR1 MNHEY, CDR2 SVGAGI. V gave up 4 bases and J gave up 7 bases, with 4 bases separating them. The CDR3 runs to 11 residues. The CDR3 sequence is CASSSFGELFF. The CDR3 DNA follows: TGTGCCAGCAGTTCATTCGGGGAGCTGTTTTTT.

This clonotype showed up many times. The CDR3 DNA sequence: TGTGCCAGCAGTTCCCTAGGGACTTTAAACAATGAGCAGTTCTTC. Amino acids: CASSSLGTLNNEQFF. The rearrangement uses TRBV12-3 or TRBV12-4 and TRBJ2-1, with a weak D call TRBD2 (6 bases). V lost 4 bases and J lost 5, with 15 bases in between. The CDR3 loop spans 15 amino acids.

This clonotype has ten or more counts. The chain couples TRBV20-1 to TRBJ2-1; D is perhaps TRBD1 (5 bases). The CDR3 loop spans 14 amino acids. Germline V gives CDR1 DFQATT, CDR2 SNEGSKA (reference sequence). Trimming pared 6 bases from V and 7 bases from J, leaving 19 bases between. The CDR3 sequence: CSAQTTKGRNEQFF. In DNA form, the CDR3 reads TGCAGTGCCCAGACCACAAAGGGGCGGAATGAGCAGTTCTTC.

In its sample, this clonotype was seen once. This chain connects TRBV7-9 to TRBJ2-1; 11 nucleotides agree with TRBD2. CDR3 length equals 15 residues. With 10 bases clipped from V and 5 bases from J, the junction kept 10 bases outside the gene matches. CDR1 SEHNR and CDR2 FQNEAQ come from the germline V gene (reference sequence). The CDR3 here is CATPEGTSGHNEQFF. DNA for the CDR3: TGTGCCACCCCCGAGGGGACTAGCGGCCACAATGAGCAGTTCTTC.

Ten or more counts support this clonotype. CDR3 in DNA: TGTGCCAGCAGGCCTCCGGGACATCAGTACACAGATACGCAGTATTTT. Its translation: CASRPPGHQYTDTQYF. The rearrangement links TRBV9 to TRBJ2-3; tentative D call: TRBD1 (6 bases). The CDR3 loop spans 16 amino acids. Looked up from germline, CDR1 is SGDLS and CDR2 is YYNGEE. V was clipped by 5 bases and J by 2 bases, with 18 bases between them.

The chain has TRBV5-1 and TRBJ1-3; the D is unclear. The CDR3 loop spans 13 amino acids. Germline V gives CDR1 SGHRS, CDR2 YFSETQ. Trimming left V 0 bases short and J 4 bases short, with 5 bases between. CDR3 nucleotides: TGCGCCAGCAGCTTGGAGGGAGGAAACACCATATATTTT. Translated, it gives CASSLEGGNTIYF.

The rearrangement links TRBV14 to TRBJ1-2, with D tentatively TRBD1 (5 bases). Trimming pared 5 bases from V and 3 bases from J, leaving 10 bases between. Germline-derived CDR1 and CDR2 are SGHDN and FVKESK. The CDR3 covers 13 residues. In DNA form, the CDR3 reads TGTGCCAGCAGCTACGACAGCGACTATGGCTACACCTTC. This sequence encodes CASSYDSDYGYTF.

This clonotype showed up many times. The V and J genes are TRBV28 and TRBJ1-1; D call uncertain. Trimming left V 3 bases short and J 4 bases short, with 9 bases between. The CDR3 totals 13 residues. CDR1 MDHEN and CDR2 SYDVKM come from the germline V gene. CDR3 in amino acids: CASSLGRSTEAFF. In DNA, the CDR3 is TGTGCCAGCAGTTTGGGGAGATCCACTGAAGCTTTCTTT.

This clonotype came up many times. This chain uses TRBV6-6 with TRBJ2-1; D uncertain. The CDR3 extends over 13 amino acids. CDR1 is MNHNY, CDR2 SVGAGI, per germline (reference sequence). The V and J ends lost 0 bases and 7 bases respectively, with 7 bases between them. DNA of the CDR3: TGTGCCAGCAGTTACTCGCAGACGAATGAGCAGTTCTTC. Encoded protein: CASSYSQTNEQFF.

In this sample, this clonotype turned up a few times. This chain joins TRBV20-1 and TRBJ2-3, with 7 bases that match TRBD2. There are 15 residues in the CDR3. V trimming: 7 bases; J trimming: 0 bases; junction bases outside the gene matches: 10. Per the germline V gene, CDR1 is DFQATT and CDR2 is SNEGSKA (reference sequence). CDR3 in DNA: TGCAGTGTACCCATCAGCGGGGTTAGCACAGATACGCAGTATTTT. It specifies CSVPISGVSTDTQYF.

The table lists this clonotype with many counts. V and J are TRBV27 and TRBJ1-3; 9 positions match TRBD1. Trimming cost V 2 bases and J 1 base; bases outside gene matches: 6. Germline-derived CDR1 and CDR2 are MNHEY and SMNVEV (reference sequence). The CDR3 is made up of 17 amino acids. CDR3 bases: TGTGCCAGCAGTTTACGTCCCGGGACAGGGTCTGGAAACACCATATATTTT. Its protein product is CASSLRPGTGSGNTIYF.

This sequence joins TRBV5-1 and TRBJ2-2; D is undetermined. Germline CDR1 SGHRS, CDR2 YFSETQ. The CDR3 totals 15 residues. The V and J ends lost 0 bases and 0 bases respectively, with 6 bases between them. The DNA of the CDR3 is TGCGCCAGCAGCTTGGACTACCCGAACACCGGGGAGCTGTTTTTT. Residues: CASSLDYPNTGELFF.

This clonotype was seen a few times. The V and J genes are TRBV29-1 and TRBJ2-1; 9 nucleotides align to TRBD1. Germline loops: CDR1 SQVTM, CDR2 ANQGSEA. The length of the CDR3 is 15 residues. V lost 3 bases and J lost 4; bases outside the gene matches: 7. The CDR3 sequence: CSVDPRDRAYNEQFF. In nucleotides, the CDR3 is TGCAGCGTTGACCCAAGGGACAGGGCTTACAATGAGCAGTTCTTC.